This T cell receptor (beta chain) appears in the sequencing data of a study of blood T cell repertoires in COVID-19. Study overall: Sample material is recorded as cDNA or gDNA derived from T cells, B-cell-depleted T cells, or PBMCs.

The CDR3 is 16 amino acids. The V segment lost 4 bases and the J segment 2 bases; nucleotides outside the gene matches: 8. Germline-derived CDR1 and CDR2 are SGHRS and YFSETQ. The repertoire was sequenced with immunoSEQ multiplex PCR; TCRdb's copy has only in-frame clones and lacks some. The repertoire holds approximately 230,000 clones, with 85% to 90% as singletons. This rearrangement joins TRBV5-1 to TRBJ2-5, with 10 bases identical to TRBD2. Specimen: peripheral blood. The origin of this receptor is an elderly man with acute or convalescent COVID-19. CDR3 nucleotides: TGCGCCAGCAGCCCCTCGGGTAGCGGGGGGCAAGAGACCCAGTACTTC. This sequence encodes CASSPSGSGGQETQYF.